This TCR beta chain was recovered during a study of blood T cell repertoires in COVID-19. Study details: PBMCs, B-cell-depleted T cells, or T cells provided the cDNA or gDNA that made up the material.

This clone was observed at least ten times. Profiled with immunoSEQ multiplex PCR; TCRdb holds only in-frame clones, not every one. The sample comprises some 180,000 clones, around 79% of which are singletons, and 5.5% to 7% rests with the top ten. The germline CDR1 and CDR2 sequences are SGDLS and YYNGEE. The ends were cut back, 3 bases at V and 2 bases at J, with 10 bases in the middle. The CDR3 length is 14 residues. Enrolment of Seattle patients took place during active infection, and they were followed longitudinally. The sequenced sample was peripheral blood. The sequence was collected from a woman between 40 and 50 years old with COVID-19, enrolled during active disease. J is TRBJ2-3 and V is TRBV9, with D perhaps TRBD1 (5 bases). The CDR3 protein is CASSEGLLTDTQYF. The CDR3, as DNA: TGTGCCAGCAGCGAGGGGCTACTCACAGATACGCAGTATTTT.